This T cell receptor beta chain was identified in a study of blood T cell repertoires in COVID-19. Data came from immunoSEQ multiplex PCR; TCRdb stores just in-frame clones and leaves some out. Of around 110,000 clones in the sample, roughly 85% were seen once. The CDR3 has 12 amino acids. V was clipped by 1 base and J by 14 bases, with 14 bases between them. This chain connects TRBV12-3 or TRBV12-4 to TRBJ1-2; D is undetermined. The sequenced material came from peripheral blood. The origin of this receptor is a man aged 40-50 years with acute or convalescent COVID-19. In nucleotides, the CDR3 is TGTGCCAGCAGTTTAGTACCCGGGGTGGGGACCTTC. It yields the protein CASSLVPGVGTF.